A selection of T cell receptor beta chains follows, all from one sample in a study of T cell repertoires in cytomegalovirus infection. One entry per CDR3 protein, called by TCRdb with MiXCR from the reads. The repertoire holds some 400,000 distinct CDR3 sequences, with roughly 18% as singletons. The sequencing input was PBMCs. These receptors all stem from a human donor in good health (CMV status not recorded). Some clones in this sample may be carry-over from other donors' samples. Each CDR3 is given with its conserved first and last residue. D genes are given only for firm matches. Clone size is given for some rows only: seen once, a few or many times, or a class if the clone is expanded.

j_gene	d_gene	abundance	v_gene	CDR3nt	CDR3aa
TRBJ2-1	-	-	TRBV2	TGTGCCAGCAAGGGGACCGGCTCCTACAATGAGCAGTTCTTC	CASKGTGSYNEQFF
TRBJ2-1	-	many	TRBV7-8	TGTGCCAGCAGCTTAGAGGCGGGGGCTAACAATGAGCAGTTCTTC	CASSLEAGANNEQFF
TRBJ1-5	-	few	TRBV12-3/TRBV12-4	TGTGCCAGCAGTTTGCAGGGGAAGGATCAGCCCCAGCATTTT	CASSLQGKDQPQHF
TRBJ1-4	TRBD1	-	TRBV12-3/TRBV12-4	TGTGCCAGGACAGGGGCAACTAATGAAAAACTGTTTTTT	CARTGATNEKLFF
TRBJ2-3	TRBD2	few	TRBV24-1	TGTGCCACCAGTGACCGGCTAGCGGGGGTCACAGATACGCAGTATTTT	CATSDRLAGVTDTQYF
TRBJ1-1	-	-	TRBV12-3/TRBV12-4	TGTGCCAGCAGTCAGGACAGAGAAGCTTTCTTT	CASSQDREAFF
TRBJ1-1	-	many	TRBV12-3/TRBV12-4	TGTGCCAGCAGCATGATACCGGGACTCCGAACTGAAGCTTTCTTT	CASSMIPGLRTEAFF
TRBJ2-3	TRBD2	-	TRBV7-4	TGTGCCAGCAGCTTAAGCGCGGGAGTGGGAGATACGCAGTATTTT	CASSLSAGVGDTQYF
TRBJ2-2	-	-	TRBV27	TGTGCCAGCAGCCCAGGGCAGCACACCGGGGAGCTGTTTTTT	CASSPGQHTGELFF
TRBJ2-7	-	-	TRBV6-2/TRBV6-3	TGTGCCAGCAGTCATAGGACGGTAACCTACGAGCAGTACTTC	CASSHRTVTYEQYF
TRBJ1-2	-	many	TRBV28	TGTGCCAGCAGTCAATTGGGCTATGGCTACACCTTC	CASSQLGYGYTF
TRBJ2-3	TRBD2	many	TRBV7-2	TGTGCCAGCACAGTTATGAGGCTAGCGGGAGGGTCGGATACGCAGTATTTT	CASTVMRLAGGSDTQYF
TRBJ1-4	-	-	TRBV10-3	TGTGCCATCAGAGAGCCAACTAATGAAAAACTGTTTTTT	CAIREPTNEKLFF
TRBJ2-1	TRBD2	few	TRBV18	TGTGCCAGCTCACCACCGAGGCGGGAGGCACTCTACAATGAGCAGTTCTTC	CASSPPRREALYNEQFF
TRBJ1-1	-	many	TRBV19	TGTGCCACCACAGAAATCCGGGGCACTGAAGCTTTCTTT	CATTEIRGTEAFF
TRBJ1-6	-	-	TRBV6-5	TGTGCCACGCTTCACAAGGACAGCTCCTGTAATTCACCCCTCCACTTT	CATLHKDSSCNSPLHF
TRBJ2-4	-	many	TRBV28	TGTGCCAGCAGTTTATTAGGAACGTACATTCAGTACTTC	CASSLLGTYIQYF
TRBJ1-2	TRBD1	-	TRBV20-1	TGCAGTGCTAGAGCGACAGGGGACTATGGCTACACCTTC	CSARATGDYGYTF
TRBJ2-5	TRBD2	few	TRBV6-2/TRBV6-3	TGTGCCAGCAACCCCGGAGGGCTAGCGGGATCGCAAGAGACCCAGTACTTC	CASNPGGLAGSQETQYF
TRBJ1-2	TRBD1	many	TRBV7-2	TGTGCCAGCAGCCCCCTCACGGCAGGGGGAGATTATGGCTACACCTTC	CASSPLTAGGDYGYTF
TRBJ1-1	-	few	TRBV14	TGTGCCAGCAGCCAAGAGGGTTCTGACACTGAAGCTTTCTTT	CASSQEGSDTEAFF
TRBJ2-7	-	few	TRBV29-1	TGCAGCGCTCGGGACTTCTCCTACGAGCAGTACTTC	CSARDFSYEQYF
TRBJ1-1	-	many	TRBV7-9	TGTGCCAGCAGCCTCCCACCTGAAATGATGAACACTGAAGCTTTCTTT	CASSLPPEMMNTEAFF
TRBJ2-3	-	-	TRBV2	TGTGCCAGCACGGGTCCCCGCGCAGATACGCAGTATTTT	CASTGPRADTQYF
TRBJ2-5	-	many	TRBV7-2	TGTGCCAGCAGCTTAGGGCGTCGGTCCGAGACCCAGTACTTC	CASSLGRRSETQYF
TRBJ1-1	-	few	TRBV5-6	TGTGCCAGCAGCTCTGGCGGCGCTTATCCTGAAGCTTTCTTT	CASSSGGAYPEAFF
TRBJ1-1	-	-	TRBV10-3	TGTGCCATCAGTGAGTCCGGGGTTGCTGAAGCTTTCTTT	CAISESGVAEAFF
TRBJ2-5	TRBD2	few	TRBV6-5	TGTGCCAGCAGTTCCCGACTAGCGGCGACGGAAGAGACCCAGTACTTC	CASSSRLAATEETQYF
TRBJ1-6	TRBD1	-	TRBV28	TGTGCCAGCAGTTTAGGGACAGCAAATAATTCACCCCTCCACTTT	CASSLGTANNSPLHF
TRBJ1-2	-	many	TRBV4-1	TGCGCCAGCAGCCAAGAAGGGCCGGCTAACTATGGCTACACCTTC	CASSQEGPANYGYTF
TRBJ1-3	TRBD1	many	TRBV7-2	TGTGCCAGCAGCGCAGACAGGGGATCAGGAAACACCATATATTTT	CASSADRGSGNTIYF
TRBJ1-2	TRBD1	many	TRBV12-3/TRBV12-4	TGTGCCAGCAGTCCCCATTCATCGGCTCCTCGGGACAGGGCTAACTATGGCTACACCTTC	CASSPHSSAPRDRANYGYTF
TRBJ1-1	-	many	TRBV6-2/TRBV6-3	TGTGCCAGCAGTTACTCCGGACGGTGGAGTGAAGCTTTCTTT	CASSYSGRWSEAFF
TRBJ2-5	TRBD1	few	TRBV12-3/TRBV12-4	TGTGCCAGCAGGACAGGGCCAGAGGAGACCCAGTACTTC	CASRTGPEETQYF
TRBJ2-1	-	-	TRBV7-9	TGTGCCAGCAGCTTACAGGGTTTGAGCGACAATGAGCAGTTCTTC	CASSLQGLSDNEQFF
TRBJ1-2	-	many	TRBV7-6	TGTGCCAGCAGCTTATTTTTTGGGGGTGGCTATGGCTACACCTTC	CASSLFFGGGYGYTF
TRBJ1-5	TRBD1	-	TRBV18	TGTGCCAGCTCACCACTCCCAACTAAGGGACAGATTAATCAGCCCCAGCATTTT	CASSPLPTKGQINQPQHF
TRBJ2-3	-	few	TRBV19	TGTGCCAGCAATGGAGGGGGGTCGTTAAATACGCAGTATTTT	CASNGGGSLNTQYF
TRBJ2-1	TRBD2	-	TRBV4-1	TGCGCCAGCAGCCAAGAGGGCAGGGAACTAGCGGGAGGCCACAATGAGCAGTTCTTC	CASSQEGRELAGGHNEQFF
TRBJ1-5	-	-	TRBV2	TGTGCCAGCCGACCGTTTCAAGGCAATCAGCCCCAGCATTTT	CASRPFQGNQPQHF
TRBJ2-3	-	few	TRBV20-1	TGCAGTGCTAGGTGGGGGCTGAGAACAGATACGCAGTATTTT	CSARWGLRTDTQYF